Below, one TCR beta chain is given with its context. In its sample, this clonotype was seen a few times. Its antigen remains unidentified. It has no much larger one-base neighbor in the sample; base qualities were not kept. Only healthy Caucasian donors were included. The twin cohort comprised three pairs of female monozygotic twins, all aged roughly 18 to 30 years. CD4+ and CD8+ T cell populations were isolated with positive isolation kits from Invitrogen. From the cysteine up to the phenylalanine, the CDR3 has a length of 11 residues. Of all the DNA, just the CDR3 is kept, 33 bases in frame from base 1. V was cut back by 5 bases and J by 12 bases, leaving a gap of 14 bases between them. Based on the germline V gene (reference sequence), the CDR1 and CDR2 sequences are DFQATT and SNEGSKA. This entry comes from a study of identical twins (dated by TCRdb to 2016 to 2017). Background for the entire study: TCR alpha and beta repertoires from monozygotic twins, unrelated adults of various ages and cord blood were deep-sequenced to test whether fetal clonotypes persist. To rule out contamination, the twin experiments were replicated at different times with different library preparation protocols. Beyond this particular receptor, the publication reports: Zero-insertion analyses could be partly confounded by invariant T cells such as MAIT and iNKT, although diverse VJ usage argued against such confounding for most clonotypes. Compared with coincidental sharing between unrelated individuals, out-of-frame TCR alpha sequences shared between twins had an excess of sequences with low generation probability. In beta out-of-frame sequences, excess twin sharing was weaker, because having fewer shared sequences lowered the signal-to-noise ratio. Out-of-frame TCR alpha sharing in monozygotic twins was systematically underestimated by recombination models, whereas sharing between unrelated individuals was in agreement with the recombination models. Conclusions relied on cross-sectional statistical analysis, since the same donors could not be followed over many years. Abundant cord blood beta clonotypes carried fewer insertions; young adult naive repertoires showed a weaker similar trend, while memory repertoires showed none.

Libraries were built with 5' RACE. Sequencing took place on an Illumina HiSeq 2000. Template switching introduced a universal primer binding site; the final cDNA contained a unique molecular identifier, enabling accurate counting of TCR cDNA molecules. First-strand cDNA for TCR alpha and beta chains was synthesized from specific primers in the conserved constant-segment region. To control for contamination, each cDNA library was double barcoded with a SMART-Mk sample barcode plus Illumina barcodes. TruSeq adapter sequences, together with Illumina sample barcodes, were added in two successive PCR steps. The Illumina HiSeq platform was used with custom primers to sequence TCR alpha and beta cDNA libraries. Processing in the source paper ran as follows. MiGEC processed the raw reads to extract unique molecular identifiers, while MiXCR was used to determine the CDR3 positions. For each individual, recombination models were inferred using an EM algorithm with the repgenHMM and IGoR tools. Shared clonotype analysis was performed with the tcR package in R, normalizing sharing by the product of cloneset sizes. To study raw recombination free of thymic and clonal selection effects, out-of-frame nonproductive sequences were analyzed. TCRdb's own reprocessing of the public reads used fastp at Q25 and MiXCR and kept productive beta chains. Rows matching on CDR3 protein sequence are summarized as one entry with the most common DNA and genes. What appears here as the V and J calls and clone size reflects TCRdb's work, not the paper's. The table for this sample lists approximately 500,000 distinct CDR3 sequences; more than 20% of them were counted only once. The top ten clones comprise 2.5% to 3.5% of the sample.

These data are also associated with another study on T cells expressing NK-cell markers. The second study's authors report: Three sorted T-cell subsets (CD3+CD56+NKG2C+, CD3+CD56+NKG2C- and CD3+CD56-NKG2C+) from fewer than 10 donors had their TCR beta-chain repertoires profiled. Of the eight sequenced donors, seven were found to be HCMV-seropositive and one was found to be HCMV-seronegative. In several experiments an anti-gammadeltaTCR antibody was added to restrict sorting to alphabetaTCR-expressing T cells. In a handful of donors, the dominant CD3+CD56+NKG2C+ clonotypes were found to rank among the top 10 CD8+ clonotypes and to make up about 1.0-7.0% of CD8+ T cells. Those dominant clonotypes were again the most abundant among CD3+CD56-NKG2C+ cells in a few donors, at about 25-60.1%. It remained unclear whether the expanded NKG2C-expressing T cell clones were specific for HCMV antigens. The study sequenced eight donors, all healthy volunteers chosen at random: three men and five women. A commercial ELISA kit detecting HCMV-specific IgG in serum was used to determine HCMV serostatus. MIGEC handled demultiplexing of the reads and grouping by UMI, while MiTCR was used to assemble and quantify clonotypes. To remove erroneous sequences, TCR cDNA sequences were retained only when supported by two or more reads. The tcR package was used for downstream repertoire analysis, and clonotypes were matched between fractions using CDR3 nucleotide sequence together with V segment. VDJmatch was used to annotate antigen specificity against VDJdb, with one amino acid substitution in CDR3 permitted.

The sample taken for sequencing was CD4+ T cells sorted from blood. The TCR originated in a woman between 18 and 30 years old in good health. The receptor chain draws on TRBV20-1 and TRBJ2-4; no confident D gene assignment can be made. The nucleotide sequence reads as follows: TGCAGTGCTGACACTGGGTTCACTCAGTACTTC. This codes for CSADTGFTQYF.